This record covers a single T cell receptor (beta chain). What it binds is not known. Generated by immunoSEQ multiplex PCR, the TCRdb table keeps only in-frame clones and is missing some. The table has roughly 1,800,000 clones, about 95% seen once. This specimen belongs to a study of shared clonotypes between healthy human individuals. Whole-study context: The plates for each donor numbered three CD4 naive, three CD4 memory, two CD8 naive and one CD8 memory.

General observations from the study: For sorted subsets, rarefaction showed incomplete sequencing despite large depth.

V lost 3 bases, J lost 11 bases, and 13 bases lay in between. Germline V gives CDR1 LGHNA, CDR2 YSLEER. This CDR3 is built from 12 residues. Naive-designated CD8 cells lacked CD45RO, were positively enriched for CCR7, and omitted terminally differentiated effector memory CD45RA+ cells. This clonotype was sampled from a man aged 18 to 35 in good health. The chain is built from TRBV4-3 and TRBJ1-1; a weak D match, TRBD1 (6 bases). Source material: naive CD8+ T cells sorted from blood. CDR3 nucleotide sequence: TGCGCCAGCAGCCAGATACAGGGCATGGCTTTCTTT. Its protein is CASSQIQGMAFF.